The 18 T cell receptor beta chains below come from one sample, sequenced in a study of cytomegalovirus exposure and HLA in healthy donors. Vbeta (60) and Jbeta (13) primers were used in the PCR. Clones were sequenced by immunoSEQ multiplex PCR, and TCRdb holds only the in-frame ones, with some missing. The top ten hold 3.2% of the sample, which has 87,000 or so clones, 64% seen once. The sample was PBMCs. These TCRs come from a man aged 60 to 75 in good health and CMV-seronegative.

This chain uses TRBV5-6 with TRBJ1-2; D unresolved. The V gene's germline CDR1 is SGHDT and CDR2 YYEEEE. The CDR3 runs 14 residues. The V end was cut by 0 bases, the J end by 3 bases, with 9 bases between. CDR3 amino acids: CASSLGQAHYGYTF. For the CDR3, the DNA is TGTGCCAGCAGCTTGGGTCAGGCCCACTATGGCTACACCTTC.

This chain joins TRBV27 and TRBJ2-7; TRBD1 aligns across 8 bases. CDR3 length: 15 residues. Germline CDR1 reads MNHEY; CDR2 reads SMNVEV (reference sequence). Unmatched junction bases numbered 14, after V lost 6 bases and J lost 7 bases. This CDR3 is CASSLTGVLDREQYF. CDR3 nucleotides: TGTGCCAGCAGCCTGACAGGGGTCCTTGATCGGGAGCAGTACTTC.

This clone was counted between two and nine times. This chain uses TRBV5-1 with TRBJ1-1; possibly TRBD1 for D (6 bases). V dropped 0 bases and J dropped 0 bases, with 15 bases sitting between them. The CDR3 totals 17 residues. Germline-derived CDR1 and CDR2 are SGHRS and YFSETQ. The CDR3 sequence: CASSLAGVDLMNTEAFF. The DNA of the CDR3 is TGCGCCAGCAGCTTGGCAGGGGTAGACCTTATGAACACTGAAGCTTTCTTT.

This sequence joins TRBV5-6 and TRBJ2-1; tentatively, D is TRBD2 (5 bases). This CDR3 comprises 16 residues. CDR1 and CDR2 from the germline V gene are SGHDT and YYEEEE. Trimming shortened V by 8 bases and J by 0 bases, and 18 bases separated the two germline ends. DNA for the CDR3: TGTGCCAGTACCGGAGATTCGGGGAGCTCCTACAATGAGCAGTTCTTC. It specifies CASTGDSGSSYNEQFF.

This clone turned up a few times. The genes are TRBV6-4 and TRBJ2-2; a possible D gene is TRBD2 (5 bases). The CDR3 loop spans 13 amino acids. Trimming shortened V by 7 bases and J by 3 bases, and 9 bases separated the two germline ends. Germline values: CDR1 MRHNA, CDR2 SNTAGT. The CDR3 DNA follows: TGTGCCAGCAACTGGCGGGACACCGGGGAGCTGTTTTTT. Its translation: CASNWRDTGELFF.

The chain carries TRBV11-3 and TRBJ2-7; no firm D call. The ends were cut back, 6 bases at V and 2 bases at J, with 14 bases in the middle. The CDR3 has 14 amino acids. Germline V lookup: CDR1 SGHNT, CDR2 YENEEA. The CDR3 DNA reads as TGTGCCAGCAGAGGTTTGGGCAAGACCTACGAGCAGTACTTC. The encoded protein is CASRGLGKTYEQYF. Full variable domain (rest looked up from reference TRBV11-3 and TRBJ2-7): EAGVVQSPRYKIIEKKQPVAFWCNPISGHNTLYWYLQNLGQGPELLIRYENEEAVDDSQLPKDRFSAERLKGVDSTLKIQPAELGDSAVYLCASRGLGKTYEQYFGPGTRLTVT.

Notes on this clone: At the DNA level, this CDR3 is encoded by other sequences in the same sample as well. The CDR3, as DNA: TGTGCCAGCAGCCCGTCGACAGGGAACAATTCACCCCTCCACTTT. As protein: CASSPSTGNNSPLHF. The chain is built from TRBV11-2 and TRBJ1-6; TRBD1 agrees at 7 bases. The CDR3 loop spans 15 amino acids. V was pared by 5 bases and J by 7 bases, with 8 bases of the junction left unmatched. Germline V gene lookup returns CDR1 SGHAT and CDR2 FQNNGV.

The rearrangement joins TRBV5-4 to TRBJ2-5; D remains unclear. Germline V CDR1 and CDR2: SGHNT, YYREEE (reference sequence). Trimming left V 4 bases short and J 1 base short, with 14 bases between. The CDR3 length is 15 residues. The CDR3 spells CASSPTRGGQETQYF. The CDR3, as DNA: TGTGCCAGCAGCCCCACGAGAGGTGGCCAAGAGACCCAGTACTTC.

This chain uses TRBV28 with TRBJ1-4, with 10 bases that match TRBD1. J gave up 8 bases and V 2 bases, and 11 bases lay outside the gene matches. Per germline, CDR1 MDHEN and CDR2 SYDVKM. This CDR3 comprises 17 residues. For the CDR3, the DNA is TGTGCCAGCAGTTTAAAGGGACTTAGGACAGGGGGGGAAAAACTGTTTTTT. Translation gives CASSLKGLRTGGEKLFF.

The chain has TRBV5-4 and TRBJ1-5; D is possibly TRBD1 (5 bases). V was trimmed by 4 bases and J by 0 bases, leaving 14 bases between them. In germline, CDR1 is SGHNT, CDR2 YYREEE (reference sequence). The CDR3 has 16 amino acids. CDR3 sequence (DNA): TGTGCCAGCAGCATAGGACAAGCTTATAGCAATCAGCCCCAGCATTTT. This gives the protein CASSIGQAYSNQPQHF.

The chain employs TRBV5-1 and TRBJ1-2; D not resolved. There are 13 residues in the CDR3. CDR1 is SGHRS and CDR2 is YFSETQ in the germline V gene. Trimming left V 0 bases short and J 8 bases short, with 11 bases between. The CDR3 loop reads CASSLEGSGGYTF. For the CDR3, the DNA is TGCGCCAGCAGCTTGGAGGGTTCGGGGGGCTACACCTTC.

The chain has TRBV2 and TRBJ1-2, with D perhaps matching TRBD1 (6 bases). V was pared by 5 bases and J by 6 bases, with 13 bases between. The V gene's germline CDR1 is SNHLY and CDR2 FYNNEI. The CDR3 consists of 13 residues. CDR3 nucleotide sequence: TGTGCCAGCAGTATTGACAGGCATGATGGCTACACCTTC. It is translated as CASSIDRHDGYTF.

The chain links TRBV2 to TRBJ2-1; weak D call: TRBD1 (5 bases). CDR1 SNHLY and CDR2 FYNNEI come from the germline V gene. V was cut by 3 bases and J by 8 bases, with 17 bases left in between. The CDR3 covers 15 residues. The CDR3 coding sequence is TGTGCCAGCAGTGATCGGCGGAGCCTGGGGCATGAGCAGTTCTTC. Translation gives CASSDRRSLGHEQFF.

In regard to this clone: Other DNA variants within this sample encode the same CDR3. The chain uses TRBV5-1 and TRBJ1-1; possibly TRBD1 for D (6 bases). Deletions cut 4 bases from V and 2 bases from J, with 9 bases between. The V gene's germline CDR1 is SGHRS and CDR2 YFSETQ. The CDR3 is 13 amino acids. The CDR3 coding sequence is TGCGCCAGCAGCCTCAGGGGAAACACTGAAGCTTTCTTT. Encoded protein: CASSLRGNTEAFF.

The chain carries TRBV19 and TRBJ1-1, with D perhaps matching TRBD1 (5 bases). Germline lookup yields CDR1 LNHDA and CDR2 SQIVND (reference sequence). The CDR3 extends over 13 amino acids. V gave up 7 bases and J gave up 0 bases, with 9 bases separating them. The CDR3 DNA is TGTGCCAGTAAAGGACACCTGAACACTGAAGCTTTCTTT. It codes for CASKGHLNTEAFF.

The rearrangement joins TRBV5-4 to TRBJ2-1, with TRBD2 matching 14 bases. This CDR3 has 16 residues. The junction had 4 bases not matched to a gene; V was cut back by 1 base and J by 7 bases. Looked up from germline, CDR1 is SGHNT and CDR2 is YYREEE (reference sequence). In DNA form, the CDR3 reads TGTGCCAGCAGCTTGCATAGGACTAGCGGGAGGAATGAGCAGTTCTTC. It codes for CASSLHRTSGRNEQFF.

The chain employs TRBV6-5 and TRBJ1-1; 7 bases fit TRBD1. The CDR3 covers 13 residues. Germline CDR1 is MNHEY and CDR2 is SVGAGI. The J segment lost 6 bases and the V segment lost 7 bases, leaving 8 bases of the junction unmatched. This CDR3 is CASNYRGESEAFF. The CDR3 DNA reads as TGTGCCAGCAACTACAGGGGTGAATCTGAAGCTTTCTTT.

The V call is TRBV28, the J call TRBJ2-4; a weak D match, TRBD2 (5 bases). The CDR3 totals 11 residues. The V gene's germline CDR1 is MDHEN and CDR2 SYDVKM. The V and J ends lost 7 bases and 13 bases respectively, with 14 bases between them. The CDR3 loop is CASTIRGLQYF. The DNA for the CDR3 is TGTGCCAGCACCATACGGGGTTTACAGTACTTC.